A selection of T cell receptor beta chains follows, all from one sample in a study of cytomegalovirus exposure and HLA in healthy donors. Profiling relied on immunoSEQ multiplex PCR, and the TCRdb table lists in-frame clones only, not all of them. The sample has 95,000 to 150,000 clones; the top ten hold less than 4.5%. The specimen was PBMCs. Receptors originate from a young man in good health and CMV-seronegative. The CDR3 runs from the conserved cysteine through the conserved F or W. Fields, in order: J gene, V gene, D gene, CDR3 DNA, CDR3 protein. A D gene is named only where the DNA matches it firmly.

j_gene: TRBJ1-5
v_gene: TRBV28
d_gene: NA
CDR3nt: TGTGCCAGCAGTTTAGGGGGGGAAGGAAATCAGCCCCAGCATTTT
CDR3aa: CASSLGGEGNQPQHF

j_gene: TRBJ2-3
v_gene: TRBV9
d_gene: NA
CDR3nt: TGTGCCAGCAGCGTAGAAGGCGGGACCAATCCGTATTTT
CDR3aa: CASSVEGGTNPYF

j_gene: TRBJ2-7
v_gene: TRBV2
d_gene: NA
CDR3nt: TGTGCCAGCAGTGAAGTCGGGATTCCCTCCTACGAGCAGTACTTC
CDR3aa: CASSEVGIPSYEQYF

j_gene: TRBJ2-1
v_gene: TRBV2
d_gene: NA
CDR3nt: TGTGCCAGCACCTCGCACTCGCTGGATGAGCAGTTCTTC
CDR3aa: CASTSHSLDEQFF

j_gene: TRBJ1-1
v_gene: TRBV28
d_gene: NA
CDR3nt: TGTGCCAGCAGTGATGCGGGGTACGGGGGCACTGAAGCTTTCTTT
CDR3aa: CASSDAGYGGTEAFF

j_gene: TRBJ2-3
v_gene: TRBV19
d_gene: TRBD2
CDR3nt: TGTGCCAGTAGCCGTAGGACTAGCGGGGGACTAGCAGATACGCAGTATTTT
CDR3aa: CASSRRTSGGLADTQYF

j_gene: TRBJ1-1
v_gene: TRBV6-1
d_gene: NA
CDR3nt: TGTGCCAGCAGTGAAGAGGTCGGGCAGGGGAGGGTAGCTTTCTTT
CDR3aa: CASSEEVGQGRVAFF

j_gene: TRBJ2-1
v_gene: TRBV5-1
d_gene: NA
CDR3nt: TGCGCCAGCAGCCCAGAGGAGGGCAGCTCCTACAATGAGCAGTTCTTC
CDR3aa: CASSPEEGSSYNEQFF

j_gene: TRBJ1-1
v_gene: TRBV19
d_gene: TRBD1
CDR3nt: TGTGCCAGTCGGGACAGGGGGCGCGGGACTGAAGCTTTCTTT
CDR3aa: CASRDRGRGTEAFF

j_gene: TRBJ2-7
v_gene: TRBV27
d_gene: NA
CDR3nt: TGTGCCAGCAGCTCCCTCTACGAGCAGTACTTC
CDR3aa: CASSSLYEQYF

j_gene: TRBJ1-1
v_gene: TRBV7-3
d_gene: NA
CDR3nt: TGTGCCAGCAGCCCTGGGGGGGTCAATGAAGCTTTCTTT
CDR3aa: CASSPGGVNEAFF

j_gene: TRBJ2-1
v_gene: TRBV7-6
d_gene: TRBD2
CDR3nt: TGTGCCAGCAGCTTAGGCCTCCAGACTAGCGGGGTTGAGCAGTTCTTC
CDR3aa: CASSLGLQTSGVEQFF

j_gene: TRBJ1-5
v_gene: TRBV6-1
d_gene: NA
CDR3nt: TGTGCCAGCAGTGAAAACGCCCGGGTGAAACCCCAGCATTTT
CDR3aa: CASSENARVKPQHF

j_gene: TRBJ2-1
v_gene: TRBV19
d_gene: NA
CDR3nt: TGTGCCAGTAGCCAAAACAATGAGCAGTTCTTC
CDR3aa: CASSQNNEQFF

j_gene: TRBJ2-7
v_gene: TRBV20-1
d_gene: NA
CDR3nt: TGCAGTGCTGGCCCCCTCTACGAGCAGTACTTC
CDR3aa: CSAGPLYEQYF

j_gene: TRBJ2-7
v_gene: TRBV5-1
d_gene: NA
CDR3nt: TGCGCCAGCAGCTACAACAGTCCCCGGTACGAGCAGTACTTC
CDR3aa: CASSYNSPRYEQYF

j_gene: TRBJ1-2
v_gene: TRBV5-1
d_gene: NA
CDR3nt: TGCGCCAGCAGCTTGGCCTATAACCCCTACTATGGCTACACCTTC
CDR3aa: CASSLAYNPYYGYTF

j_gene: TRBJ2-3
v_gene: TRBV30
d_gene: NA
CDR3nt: TGTGCCTGGTGCCCGGGGACAGATACGCAGTATTTT
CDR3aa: CAWCPGTDTQYF

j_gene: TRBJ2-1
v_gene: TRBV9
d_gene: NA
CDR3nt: TGTGCCAGCAGTGATCCCCGGGAGTCGGATTCCTGGGATGAGCAGTTCTTC
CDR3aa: CASSDPRESDSWDEQFF

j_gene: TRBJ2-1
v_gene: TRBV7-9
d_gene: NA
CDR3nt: TGTGCCAGCAGCTTAGGTCGGGTTGTACCCTACAATGAGCAGTTCTTC
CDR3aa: CASSLGRVVPYNEQFF

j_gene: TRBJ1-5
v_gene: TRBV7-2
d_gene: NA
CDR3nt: TGTGCCAGCAGCCGGAGGGTCAATCAGCCCCAGCATTTT
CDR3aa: CASSRRVNQPQHF

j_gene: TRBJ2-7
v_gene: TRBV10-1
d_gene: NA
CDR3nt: TGCGCCAGCAGTACCGGAGCAAATCGCGAGCAGTACTTC
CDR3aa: CASSTGANREQYF

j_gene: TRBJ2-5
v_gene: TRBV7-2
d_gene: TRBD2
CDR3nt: TGTGCCAGCAGCCCCTCGGAGCGGGGAGAGACCCAGTACTTC
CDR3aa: CASSPSERGETQYF

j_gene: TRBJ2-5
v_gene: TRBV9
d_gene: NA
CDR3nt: TGTGCCAGCAGCGTAGGAGGAGGGATGGAGACCCAGTACTTC
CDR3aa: CASSVGGGMETQYF

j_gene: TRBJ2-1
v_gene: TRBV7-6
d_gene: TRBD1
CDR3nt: TGTGCCAGCAGCTTAGCTGACAGGGATGAGCAGTTCTTC
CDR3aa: CASSLADRDEQFF

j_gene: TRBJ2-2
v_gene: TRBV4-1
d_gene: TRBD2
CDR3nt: TGCGCCAGCAGCCAACCCCTCGGCCCGCGGACTAGCGGGGGGGCCGAAGACGGGGAGCTGTTTTTT
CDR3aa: CASSQPLGPRTSGGAEDGELFF

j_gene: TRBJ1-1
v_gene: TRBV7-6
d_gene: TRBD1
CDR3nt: TGTGCCAGCAGCTTGGGACAGGGGGGGGACACTGAAGCTTTCTTT
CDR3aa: CASSLGQGGDTEAFF

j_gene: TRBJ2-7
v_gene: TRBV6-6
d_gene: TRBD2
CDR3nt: TGTGCCAGCCTCCCCTCCATTGGGAGGGGCCACGAGCAGTACTTC
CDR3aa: CASLPSIGRGHEQYF

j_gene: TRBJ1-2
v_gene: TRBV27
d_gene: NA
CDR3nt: TGTGCCAGCACTAAGATCGGGACAAACTATGGCTACACCTTC
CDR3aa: CASTKIGTNYGYTF

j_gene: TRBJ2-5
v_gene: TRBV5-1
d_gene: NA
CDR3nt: TGCGCCAGCAGCTTGGGAGCAGGGTACCAAGAGACCCAGTACTTC
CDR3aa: CASSLGAGYQETQYF

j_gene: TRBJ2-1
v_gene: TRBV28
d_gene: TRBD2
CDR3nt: TGTGCCAGCAGGTCCCACGGGAGGGGGTCCTACAATGAGCAGTTCTTC
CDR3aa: CASRSHGRGSYNEQFF

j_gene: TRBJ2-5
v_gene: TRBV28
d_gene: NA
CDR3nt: TGTGCCAGCAGTTCAACTACAGGGTTCCAAGAGACCCAGTACTTC
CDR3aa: CASSSTTGFQETQYF

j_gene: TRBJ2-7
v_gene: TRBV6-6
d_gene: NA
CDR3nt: TGTGCCAGCGGGGAGGTGGGTTCTTCCCACGAGCAGTACTTC
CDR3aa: CASGEVGSSHEQYF